The entry below describes one T cell receptor (beta chain). Its antigen is as yet unknown. PCR amplification relied on 60 Vbeta primers (plus 13 Jbeta primers). The data were produced by immunoSEQ multiplex PCR, yet TCRdb's version contains in-frame clones alone and is incomplete. The sample holds some 160,000 clones, roughly 85% seen once. The data belong to a study of cytomegalovirus exposure and HLA in healthy donors. Study results and limitations: Indistinguishable V segments such as TRBV6-2 and TRBV6-3 were excluded. Many donors shared some public TCRs, even though most TCR sequences were rare. In a later analysis, V- and J-gene trimming of beta chains associated with a DCLRE1C missense variant, replicated independently. CMV serostatus stood as the only immune exposure information on hand.

From germline, CDR1 is SGHNT and CDR2 YENEEA. Trimming cost V 1 base and J 5 bases; bases outside gene matches: 7. The CDR3 is 16 amino acids. This TCR came from a man younger than 40 in good health and CMV-seropositive. This chain connects TRBV11-3 to TRBJ2-3, with 9 bases lining up with TRBD2. The sequenced material came from PBMCs. CDR3 DNA: TGTGCCAGCAGCTTAGGCCAGCGGGAGGTTATAGATACGCAGTATTTT. Its protein product is CASSLGQREVIDTQYF.